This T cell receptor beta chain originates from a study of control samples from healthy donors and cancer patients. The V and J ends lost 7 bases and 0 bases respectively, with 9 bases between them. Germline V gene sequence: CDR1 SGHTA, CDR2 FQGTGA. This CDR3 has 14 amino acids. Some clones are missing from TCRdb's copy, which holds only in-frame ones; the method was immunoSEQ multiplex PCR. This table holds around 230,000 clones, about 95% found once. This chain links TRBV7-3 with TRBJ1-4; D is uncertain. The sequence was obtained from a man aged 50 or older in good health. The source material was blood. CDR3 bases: TGTGCCAGCAAATTGGTTGCAACTAATGAAAAACTGTTTTTT. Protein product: CASKLVATNEKLFF.